These 21 T cell receptor beta chains were all obtained from the same sample, sequenced in a study of T-cell reconstitution after alpha-beta-depleted transplantation in children. Unique molecular identifiers tagged the TCRbeta library. From the PCR reads, TCRdb called clonotypes with MiXCR, one entry per CDR3 protein. The sample contains more than 400,000 distinct CDR3 sequences, 43% of which appear only once. The sequences come from PBMCs, collected before TCRalphabeta/CD19-depleted stem cell transplant. Source of these receptors: a girl aged 2 to 9 with aplastic anemia, due to receive a stem cell transplant.

The rearrangement links TRBV30 to TRBJ1-5, with 12 bases aligning to TRBD1. The CDR3 runs to 14 residues. CDR1 is GTSNPN, CDR2 SVGIG, per germline (reference sequence). With V trimmed by 2 bases and J by 6 bases, 2 bases remained unmatched. This CDR3 is CAWSPGQGAQPQHF. In DNA form, the CDR3 reads TGTGCCTGGAGTCCGGGACAGGGGGCTCAGCCCCAGCATTTT.

V and J are TRBV7-9 and TRBJ2-7; possible D gene TRBD1, 5 bases. V lost 4 bases and J lost 2, with 15 bases in between. The CDR3 length is 15 residues. CDR1 and CDR2 (germline): SEHNR, FQNEAQ (reference sequence). CDR3 sequence: CASSSSDSVPYEQYF. The CDR3 bases are TGTGCCAGCAGCTCCAGCGACAGTGTTCCCTACGAGCAGTACTTC.

This chain connects TRBV7-3 to TRBJ2-1; the match to TRBD2 covers 8 bases. The CDR3 has 16 amino acids. Per the germline V gene, CDR1 is SGHTA and CDR2 is FQGTGA. J lost 0 bases, V lost 5 bases, and 6 bases had no gene match. The CDR3 sequence: CASSLQSGGSYNEQFF. The CDR3 nucleotides read TGTGCCAGCAGCCTCCAAAGCGGGGGCTCCTACAATGAGCAGTTCTTC.

V and J are TRBV4-1 and TRBJ2-1; the D is unclear. The CDR3 has 13 residues. V was trimmed by 0 bases and J by 15 bases, leaving 15 bases between them. Germline-derived CDR1 and CDR2 are MGHRA and YSYEKL. CDR3 nucleotide sequence: TGCGCCAGCAGCCAAGAGTTTCAGCTAACAAGGTTCTTC. This translates into CASSQEFQLTRFF.

This clonotype was found a few times. V and J are TRBV5-1 and TRBJ2-7; TRBD2 agrees at 14 bases. The germline V gene encodes CDR1 SGHRS and CDR2 YFSETQ. Germline trimming cut 0 bases from V and 5 bases from J; bases unmatched to any gene: 4. There are 16 residues in the CDR3. DNA of the CDR3: TGCGCCAGCAGCTTGGAGGGACTAGCGGGGGTCGACGAGCAGTACTTC. It encodes CASSLEGLAGVDEQYF.

This clonotype was picked up many times. The V gene is TRBV29-1, the J gene TRBJ2-1; possibly TRBD2 for D (5 bases). V was pared by 1 base and J by 4 bases, with 32 bases between. This CDR3 comprises 21 residues. Germline V lookup: CDR1 SQVTM, CDR2 ANQGSEA. The CDR3 reads CSVEVGLARVGRDSPYNEQFF. CDR3 nucleotides: TGCAGCGTTGAAGTAGGGCTGGCGAGGGTGGGGAGAGATAGCCCGTACAATGAGCAGTTCTTC.

Ten or more counts support this clonotype. This chain links TRBV9 with TRBJ2-5; D unclear. Germline V gene lookup returns CDR1 SGDLS and CDR2 YYNGEE. The CDR3 is 14 residues long. V was pared by 0 bases and J by 1 base, with 7 bases between. The CDR3 sequence is CASSVGATQETQYF. In DNA form, the CDR3 reads TGTGCCAGCAGCGTAGGAGCGACCCAAGAGACCCAGTACTTC.

This clonotype was recorded at least ten times. The chain is built from TRBV13 and TRBJ2-5; 7 nucleotides line up with TRBD1. J was trimmed by 1 base and V by 5 bases; bases with no gene match: 4. This CDR3 has 14 residues. Germline loops: CDR1 PRHDT, CDR2 FYEKMQ (reference sequence). DNA of the CDR3: TGTGCCAGCAGCCAAGGACAGGCCCAAGAGACCCAGTACTTC. Translated, it gives CASSQGQAQETQYF.

The chain joins TRBV20-1 to TRBJ2-6; no reliable D call. The CDR3 loop spans 11 amino acids. Germline CDR1 reads DFQATT; CDR2 reads SNEGSKA (reference sequence). V was shortened by 4 bases and J by 2 bases, with 0 bases between the two germline ends. CDR3 sequence (DNA): TGCAGTGCTACTGGGGCCAACGTCCTGACTTTC. This encodes CSATGANVLTF.

This clonotype was observed a few times. The V and J genes are TRBV7-2 and TRBJ2-1; maybe TRBD2 (5 bases). The CDR3 totals 14 residues. Looked up from germline, CDR1 is SGHTA and CDR2 is FQGNSA. The ends were cut back, 8 bases at V and 0 bases at J, with 11 bases in the middle. The CDR3 protein is CASSERNSYNEQFF. The CDR3 bases are TGTGCCAGCTCAGAGCGGAACTCCTACAATGAGCAGTTCTTC.

This clonotype has only a few counts. This sequence joins TRBV12-5 and TRBJ2-1; 9 bases agree with TRBD2. Germline V gives CDR1 LGHNT, CDR2 FRNRAP. V was pared by 1 base and J by 5 bases, with 9 bases of the junction left unmatched. The CDR3 sequence is 17 residues long. CDR3 sequence reads: CASGLATGTSRDNEQFF. CDR3 DNA sequence: TGTGCTAGTGGTTTGGCCACCGGGACTAGCAGGGACAATGAGCAGTTCTTC.

The rearrangement links TRBV14 to TRBJ2-1; 12 bases are shared with TRBD2. V dropped 0 bases and J dropped 6; count of bases not matched to a gene: 6. Germline V gives CDR1 SGHDN, CDR2 FVKESK. The CDR3 contains 17 residues. This CDR3 reads CASSQDTRTSGVNEQFF. CDR3 coding DNA: TGTGCCAGCAGCCAAGATACCCGGACTAGCGGGGTCAATGAGCAGTTCTTC.

There are many counts of this clonotype. The chain couples TRBV5-1 to TRBJ2-3; D unclear. CDR1 SGHRS and CDR2 YFSETQ come from the germline V gene. The CDR3 extends over 13 amino acids. V lost 3 bases and J lost 4, with 9 bases in between. In DNA form, the CDR3 reads TGCGCCAGCAGCTCCAATGTCGCAGATACGCAGTATTTT. As protein: CASSSNVADTQYF.

This clonotype was observed at least ten times. The CDR3 loop reads CASSTLNNEQFF. The CDR3 DNA follows: TGTGCCAGCAGTACCTTAAACAATGAGCAGTTCTTC. The chain employs TRBV12-3 or TRBV12-4 and TRBJ2-1; no reliable D call. V lost 5 bases and J 5 bases, leaving 7 bases between the germline ends. The CDR3 is 12 residues long.

The table lists this clonotype with a count of one. The V call is TRBV20-1, the J call TRBJ2-3; TRBD2 matches at 10 bases. This CDR3 comprises 15 residues. The germline V gene encodes CDR1 DFQATT and CDR2 SNEGSKA (reference sequence). V lost 5 bases and J lost 4; bases outside the gene matches: 9. The CDR3 here is CSARRTSGGADTQYF. Here the CDR3 DNA reads TGCAGTGCTCGCCGGACTAGCGGAGGCGCAGATACGCAGTATTTT.

This chain links TRBV18 with TRBJ2-3; D not resolved. Germline assignment: CDR1 KGHSH and CDR2 LQKENI. The length of the CDR3 is 16 residues. Trimming pared 0 bases from V and 0 bases from J, leaving 10 bases between. The CDR3 loop reads CASSPPVQASTDTQYF. The CDR3 nucleotides read TGTGCCAGCTCACCACCGGTCCAGGCTAGCACAGATACGCAGTATTTT. The complete variable domain, with remaining parts taken from reference TRBV18 and TRBJ2-3, reads NAGVMQNPRHLVRRRGQEARLRCSPMKGHSHVYWYRQLPEEGLKFMVYLQKENIIDESGMPKERFSAEFPKEGPSILRIQQVVRGDSAAYFCASSPPVQASTDTQYFGPGTRLTVL.

The chain employs TRBV5-1 and TRBJ2-7; TRBD1 matches 8 bases. After removal of 1 base from V and 3 bases from J, the junction contained 6 bases not matched to a gene. This CDR3 region has 15 residues. Germline V gene sequence: CDR1 SGHRS, CDR2 YFSETQ. CDR3 loop: CASSLLTGEFYEQYF. The CDR3 coding sequence is TGCGCCAGCAGCTTGTTGACAGGGGAGTTCTACGAGCAGTACTTC.

The chain is built from TRBV27 and TRBJ2-3, with D perhaps matching TRBD1 or TRBD2 (6 bases each). CDR3 length: 16 amino acids. V dropped 5 bases and J dropped 2 bases, with 17 bases sitting between them. Germline V CDR1 and CDR2: MNHEY, SMNVEV (reference sequence). CDR3 amino acids: CASSPPGAIYTDTQYF. The CDR3 DNA sequence: TGTGCCAGCAGTCCCCCGGGGGCGATTTACACAGATACGCAGTATTTT.

The chain employs TRBV20-1 and TRBJ2-1, with 8 bases matching TRBD1. This CDR3 region has 15 residues. V dropped 0 bases and J dropped 7; count of bases not matched to a gene: 8. In germline, CDR1 is DFQATT, CDR2 SNEGSKA (reference sequence). CDR3 loop: CSARDPDRGWNEQFF. Here the CDR3 DNA reads TGCAGTGCTAGAGATCCCGACAGGGGATGGAATGAGCAGTTCTTC.

This clonotype was counted a few times. CDR3 nucleotide sequence: TGTGCCATCAGTCCACAGGGGGCCGGGAACATTCAGTACTTC. Its protein is CAISPQGAGNIQYF. The chain joins TRBV10-3 to TRBJ2-4, with 9 bases identical to TRBD1. Germline CDR1 reads ENHRY; CDR2 reads SYGVKD. J was trimmed by 7 bases and V by 5 bases; bases with no gene match: 6. This CDR3 contains 14 residues.

The V call is TRBV6-1, the J call TRBJ2-1; 7 bases line up with TRBD2. This CDR3 spans 15 amino acids. J was trimmed by 3 bases and V by 3 bases; bases with no gene match: 5. Looked up from germline, CDR1 is MNHNS and CDR2 is SASEGT. The CDR3 protein is CASSEEGGYYNEQFF. DNA for the CDR3: TGTGCCAGCAGTGAGGAGGGAGGGTACTACAATGAGCAGTTCTTC.